These 9 T cell receptor beta chains originate from one sample sequenced in a study of T-cell memory formation after mild COVID-19. TCRdb re-called the 5' RACE reads through MiXCR, storing one row per CDR3 protein. In the table there are approximately 570,000 distinct CDR3 sequences, around 17% of which are singletons. What was sequenced was PBMCs or a T cell subset sorted from them (not recorded which). These receptors all come from an adult woman who had mild COVID-19 (a few samples of this study predate the infection). Cell type and time point are not known.

In this sample, this clonotype turned up many times. The V call is TRBV15, the J call TRBJ2-3; D perhaps matches TRBD2 (6 bases). Trimming pared 2 bases from V and 2 bases from J, leaving 14 bases between. Germline values: CDR1 LNHNV, CDR2 YYDKDF (reference sequence). The CDR3 has 16 residues. The DNA of the CDR3 is TGTGCCACCAGCAGACCCTTTAGCGGCTCCACAGATACGCAGTATTTT. It encodes CATSRPFSGSTDTQYF. The variable domain in full, completed from reference TRBV15 and TRBJ2-3, reads DAMVIQNPRYQVTQFGKPVTLSCSQTLNHNVMYWYQQKSSQAPKLLFHYYDKDFNNEADTPDNFQSRRPNTSFCFLDIRSPGLGDTAMYLCATSRPFSGSTDTQYFGPGTRLTVL.

The chain links TRBV4-1 to TRBJ1-6; a possible D gene is TRBD1 (6 bases). The V end was cut by 7 bases, the J end by 10 bases, with 23 bases between. The CDR3 is made up of 16 amino acids. CDR1 and CDR2 from the germline V gene are MGHRA and YSYEKL. The CDR3 nucleotides are TGCGCCAGCACGACTCCCAGGGGAGGGGCCAAGTCACCCCTCCACTTT. This codes for CASTTPRGGAKSPLHF.

The sample holds a few counts of this clonotype. J is TRBJ2-7 and V is TRBV6-5; D could derive from TRBD1 or TRBD2 (5 bases each). Germline loops: CDR1 MNHEY, CDR2 SVGAGI. V lost 6 bases and J 0 bases, leaving 12 bases between the germline ends. This CDR3 has 14 residues. The CDR3: CASRRGTSSYEQYF. The CDR3 DNA reads TGTGCCAGCAGACGGGGCACTAGCTCCTACGAGCAGTACTTC.

This clonotype was detected a few times. This sequence joins TRBV6-1 and TRBJ2-4; maybe TRBD1 (6 bases). Germline CDR1 reads MNHNS; CDR2 reads SASEGT. The CDR3 loop spans 13 amino acids. The germline V and J ends were trimmed by 3 bases and 5 bases, with 8 bases remaining between them. CDR3 sequence: CASSEGHQNIQYF. The CDR3 DNA sequence: TGTGCCAGCAGTGAGGGACATCAAAACATTCAGTACTTC.

The rearrangement links TRBV4-3 to TRBJ2-7, with 8 bases fitting TRBD2. The length of the CDR3 is 14 residues. Germline values: CDR1 LGHNA, CDR2 YSLEER. V was clipped by 0 bases and J by 4 bases; unmatched bases: 2. CDR3 protein: CASSQDAGGYEQYF. The CDR3, as DNA: TGCGCCAGCAGCCAAGATGCGGGAGGTTACGAGCAGTACTTC.

The chain is built from TRBV12-3 or TRBV12-4 and TRBJ2-2, with 9 bases that match TRBD1. The V segment lost 5 bases and the J segment 3 bases; nucleotides outside the gene matches: 4. The CDR3 spans 15 residues. The CDR3 DNA reads TGTGCCAGCAGTCTACAGGGGGCACACACCGGGGAGCTGTTTTTT. This encodes CASSLQGAHTGELFF.

This clonotype was seen only once. The chain is built from TRBV15 and TRBJ1-5; D remains unclear. The CDR3 is made up of 12 amino acids. Germline CDR1 is LNHNV and CDR2 is YYDKDF (reference sequence). Deletions cut 1 base from V and 6 bases from J, with 4 bases between. The CDR3 reads CATSRVAQPQHF. CDR3 nucleotide sequence: TGTGCCACCAGCAGAGTGGCTCAGCCCCAGCATTTT. Full variable domain (rest looked up from reference TRBV15 and TRBJ1-5): DAMVIQNPRYQVTQFGKPVTLSCSQTLNHNVMYWYQQKSSQAPKLLFHYYDKDFNNEADTPDNFQSRRPNTSFCFLDIRSPGLGDTAMYLCATSRVAQPQHFGDGTRLSIL.

This clonotype was observed a few times. The J gene is TRBJ2-5, the V gene TRBV7-3; TRBD2 matches at 8 bases. J gave up 4 bases and V 5 bases, and 12 bases lay outside the gene matches. The CDR3 contains 16 residues. Germline loops: CDR1 SGHTA, CDR2 FQGTGA. In DNA form, the CDR3 reads TGTGCCAGCAGCCTCCCCGGATCGACTAGCGCAGAGACCCAGTACTTC. Translating gives CASSLPGSTSAETQYF.

CDR3 coding DNA: TGTGCCAGCAGTTACTCCAGGGGGGTCATAACCTACGAGCAGTACTTC. It translates to CASSYSRGVITYEQYF. V gene TRBV6-5 combines with J gene TRBJ2-7; perhaps TRBD1 as D (7 bases). Germline V gene lookup returns CDR1 MNHEY and CDR2 SVGAGI. The CDR3 has 16 residues. Trimming took off 0 bases at V and 2 bases at J, with 14 bases between the two ends.